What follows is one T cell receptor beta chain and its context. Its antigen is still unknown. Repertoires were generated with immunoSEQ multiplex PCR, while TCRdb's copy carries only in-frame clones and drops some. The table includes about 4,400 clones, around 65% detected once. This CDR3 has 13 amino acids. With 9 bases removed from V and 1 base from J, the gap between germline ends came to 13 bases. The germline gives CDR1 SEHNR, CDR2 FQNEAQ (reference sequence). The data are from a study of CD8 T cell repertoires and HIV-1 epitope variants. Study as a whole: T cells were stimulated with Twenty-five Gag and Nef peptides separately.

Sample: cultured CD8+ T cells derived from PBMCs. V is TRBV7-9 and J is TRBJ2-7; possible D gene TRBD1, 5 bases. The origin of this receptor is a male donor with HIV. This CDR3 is CASSSGKSYEQYF. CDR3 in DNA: TGTGCCAGTTCATCAGGGAAATCCTACGAGCAGTACTTC.